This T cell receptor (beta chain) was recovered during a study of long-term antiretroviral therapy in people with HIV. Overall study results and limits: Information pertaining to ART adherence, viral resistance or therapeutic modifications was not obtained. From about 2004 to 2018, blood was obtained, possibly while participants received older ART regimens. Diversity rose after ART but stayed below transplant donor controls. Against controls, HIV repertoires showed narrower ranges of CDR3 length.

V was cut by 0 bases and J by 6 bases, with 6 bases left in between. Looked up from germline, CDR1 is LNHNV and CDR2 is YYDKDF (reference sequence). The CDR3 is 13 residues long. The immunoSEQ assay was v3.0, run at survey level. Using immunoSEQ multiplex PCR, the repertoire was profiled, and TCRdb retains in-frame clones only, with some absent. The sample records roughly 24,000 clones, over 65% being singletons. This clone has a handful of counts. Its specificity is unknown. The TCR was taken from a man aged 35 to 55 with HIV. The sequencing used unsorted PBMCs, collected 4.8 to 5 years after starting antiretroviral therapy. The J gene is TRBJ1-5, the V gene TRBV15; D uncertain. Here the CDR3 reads CATSREKGQPQHF. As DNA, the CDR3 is TGTGCCACCAGCAGAGAGAAGGGTCAGCCCCAGCATTTT.